Sequencing of this T cell receptor beta chain was carried out in a study of blood T cell repertoires in COVID-19 (TCRdb year 2020). Broadly, across the study: The collaborator samples originated in the United States, Italy and Spain and spanned the acute and convalescent phases of COVID-19. The prospective study material was composed of cDNA or gDNA derived from T cells, B-cell-depleted T cells, or PBMCs. Subjects who had been exposed to COVID-19, were actively infected with it, or had recovered from it provided the deeply sampled blood TCRbeta repertoires that made up the dataset. The repertoires were made available in a free public database intended to serve as a resource for research on the immune response to SARS-CoV-2. Samples were obtained from the ongoing ImmuneRACE study (first 160 participants) and from 1,000 to 1,500 subjects provided by 6 global collaborators. Nearly every sample came with metadata listing a de-identified subject ID, COVID-19 status, age in years and sex. Where available, HLA class I and class II types were taken from metadata supplied by the sample provider and were not determined by assay-based typing.

Turning to this clone: Its antigen has not been determined. Nothing much larger sits one base from this clone, and base qualities are not available.

General study outcomes and caveats: The amount of clinical and demographic metadata varied by source and participant and was provided uncurated.

TCRbeta CDR3 regions were amplified from genomic DNA by means of the immunoSEQ Assay, a bias-controlled multiplex PCR. In the authors' own workflow: The number of nucleated cells in each sample was estimated from the amplification of reference gene primers within the assay. To quantify the absolute abundance of each unique TCRbeta CDR3 rearrangement, sequence reads were collapsed and filtered. For each sample, productive Simpson clonality was calculated as the square root of Simpson's diversity index over productive rearrangements. Entries here come from immuneACCESS through TCRdb and include only in-frame sequences with V and J called. Some clones fail to appear in such tables; in the studies checked, an unresolved V gene covers under half of the shortfall, and the cause of the remainder is unknown. The DNA was the basis for D and trimming; V, J and clone size are from that table. This sample holds 150,000 to 200,000 clones; around 93% were observed only once. The ten top clones hold approximately 5% of the sample.

Sequences SQVTM (CDR1) and ANQGSEA (CDR2) are obtained from the germline V gene. Including cysteine and phenylalanine, the CDR3 has 22 amino acids. CDR3 DNA only is kept here, 66 bases in frame from base 1. Trimming accounts for 6 bases at V and 6 bases at J, while the number of junction bases matched to no gene is 31. In Seattle, one collaborating source enrolled patients while the infection was active and tracked those patients longitudinally over the course of disease. Whole blood was collected in K2EDTA tubes by collaborating institutions according to the institutions' own protocols. Collaborator samples were shipped for TCRbeta analysis as frozen whole blood, isolated PBMCs, or DNA extracted from either sample type.

The sample comprised peripheral blood. The TCR comes from a young man with COVID-19, enrolled during active disease. Recombination linked TRBV29-1 to TRBJ2-1; 11 bases in between match TRBD2. The nucleotide sequence is given as TGCAGCGTCTGCAAATTGACCCTAGGGGACAGAGCTACTAGCGGGAGCCCCAATGAGCAGTTCTTC. Its translation is CSVCKLTLGDRATSGSPNEQFF.